The 21 T cell receptor beta chains listed next were all sequenced from one sample in a study of T cell repertoires in cytomegalovirus infection (dated by TCRdb to the late 2010s). The sample's treatment or condition label, decoded: in vitro stimulation with specific CMV peptide epitopes to enrich CMV-specific T cells. The listed sequencing device is Illumina HiSeq 1500. The public reads were reprocessed in TCRdb via fastp at Q25 and MiXCR, keeping in-frame beta chains. Rows are combined by CDR3 protein, so each entry shows the most common genes and DNA. This sample lists some 920,000 distinct CDR3 sequences; roughly 30% were detected once. Over 11% of the sample is taken by the ten largest. Which antigens these TCRs recognize remains unknown. The starting material was cultured CD8+ T cells from PBMCs, obtained from culture after CMV antigen stimulation. Receptors originate from a human donor in good health (CMV status not recorded). Some clones in this sample may be carry-over from other donors' samples.

The rearrangement joins TRBV4-1 to TRBJ2-1, with a weak D call TRBD2 (5 bases). Trimming shortened V by 1 base and J by 5 bases, and 18 bases separated the two germline ends. Germline V gene data show CDR1 as MGHRA and CDR2 as YSYEKL. CDR3 length: 17 residues. The CDR3 DNA follows: TGCGCCAGCAGCCAAGTTCAGTCGGGATCTTCCAACAATGAGCAGTTCTTC. It yields the protein CASSQVQSGSSNNEQFF.

As concerns this clonotype: Since a much larger clone is just one base distant, this may be a read error. The chain joins TRBV6-8 to TRBJ2-3; 12 bases agree with TRBD2. This CDR3 contains 18 residues. V trimming: 5 bases; J trimming: 0 bases; junction bases outside the gene matches: 9. CDR1 is MNHGY and CDR2 is SAAAGT in the germline V gene. The CDR3 DNA follows: TGTGCCAGCAGTCTTATACTAGCGGGGGGAGTAAGCACAGATACGCAGTATTTT. Residues: CASSLILAGGVSTDTQYF.

This clonotype showed up just a few times. The rearrangement links TRBV7-2 to TRBJ1-2; D remains ambiguous. The germline gives CDR1 SGHTA, CDR2 FQGNSA. Trimming stripped 3 bases from V and 5 bases from J, with 13 bases between. The CDR3 is 14 amino acids. CDR3 protein: CASSFPDGLYGYTF. The CDR3 DNA sequence: TGTGCCAGCAGCTTCCCCGACGGACTATATGGCTACACCTTC.

The CDR3 DNA reads TGTGCCAGCAGCGTAGCGGGCGGACAGCGCGAAGGCTACACCTTC. Amino acids: CASSVAGGQREGYTF. J is TRBJ1-2 and V is TRBV9; tentatively, D is TRBD1 (6 bases). V was clipped by 0 bases and J by 8 bases, with 17 bases between them. Per the germline V gene, CDR1 is SGDLS and CDR2 is YYNGEE. The CDR3 totals 15 residues.

The chain joins TRBV6-1 to TRBJ2-7; 9 nucleotides align to TRBD1. Trimming took 7 bases from V and 0 from J; bases not matched to a gene: 7. CDR3 length: 15 amino acids. Germline V lookup: CDR1 MNHNS, CDR2 SASEGT. This chain's CDR3 is CASTGQGRLSYEQYF. CDR3 coding DNA: TGTGCCAGCACTGGACAGGGGCGCCTCTCCTACGAGCAGTACTTC.

The chain carries TRBV15 and TRBJ2-1; 11 positions agree with TRBD2. V lost 9 bases to trimming and J lost 4 bases; unmatched junction nucleotides: 14. From germline, CDR1 is LNHNV and CDR2 YYDKDF (reference sequence). The CDR3 loop spans 17 amino acids. CDR3 amino acids: CATFGITASGGYNEQFF. CDR3 in DNA: TGTGCCACTTTTGGTATCACGGCTAGCGGGGGGTACAATGAGCAGTTCTTC. Based on the CDR3 plus reference TRBV15 and TRBJ2-1, the full variable domain is DAMVIQNPRYQVTQFGKPVTLSCSQTLNHNVMYWYQQKSSQAPKLLFHYYDKDFNNEADTPDNFQSRRPNTSFCFLDIRSPGLGDTAMYLCATFGITASGGYNEQFFGPGTRLTVL.

V gene TRBV10-2 combines with J gene TRBJ2-1; D possibly corresponds to TRBD1 (6 bases). The CDR3 spans 13 residues. Between the trimmed V and J ends, which lost 8 bases and 5 bases, there was a span of 13 bases. The germline CDR1 and CDR2 sequences are WSHSY and SAAADI. The CDR3 nucleotides read TGCGCCAGCTCACAGGGCCGGCACAATGAGCAGTTCTTC. It codes for CASSQGRHNEQFF.

This clonotype was seen only a few times. The gene calls are TRBV6-1 and TRBJ2-1, with 10 nucleotides matching TRBD2. Germline V gene sequence: CDR1 MNHNS, CDR2 SASEGT. This CDR3 has 16 residues. J lost 6 bases, V lost 7 bases, and 12 bases had no gene match. The DNA of the CDR3 is TGTGCCAGCATTTCCGAGCGGGGGGGCCCGGGCAATGAGCAGTTCTTC. Protein sequence: CASISERGGPGNEQFF.

The chain recombines TRBV15 with TRBJ1-1; 8 nucleotides align to TRBD1. The CDR3 consists of 13 residues. J gave up 2 bases and V 8 bases, and 4 bases lay outside the gene matches. Germline lookup yields CDR1 LNHNV and CDR2 YYDKDF (reference sequence). CDR3 nucleotide sequence: TGTGCCACCGGGACAGGACTTAACACTGAAGCTTTCTTT. It codes for CATGTGLNTEAFF.

This clonotype was observed many times. CDR3 residues: CASSSLFRQASGNTIYF. The DNA of the CDR3 is TGTGCCAGCAGCTCTCTATTCAGACAGGCCTCTGGAAACACCATATATTTT. The gene calls are TRBV7-6 and TRBJ1-3; a weak D match, TRBD1 (6 bases). Trimming pared 4 bases from V and 0 bases from J, leaving 16 bases between. Germline CDR1 SGHVS, CDR2 FNYEAQ. The CDR3 is made up of 17 amino acids.

The chain combines TRBV12-3 or TRBV12-4 with TRBJ1-5, with D perhaps matching TRBD1 (6 bases). V lost 8 bases to trimming and J lost 9 bases, with 23 bases between them. CDR3 length equals 15 residues. CDR3 protein: CASGGAPRGGPPQHF. CDR3 nucleotides: TGTGCCAGCGGTGGGGCCCCTAGGGGGGGCCCGCCCCAGCATTTT.

In DNA, the CDR3 is TGTGCCAGCAGCCAATGGGGAGACTCCTACGAGCAGTACTTC. Translated: CASSQWGDSYEQYF. V usage is TRBV5-5 and J usage is TRBJ2-7; perhaps TRBD2 as D (5 bases). V lost 4 bases and J 0 bases, leaving 11 bases between the germline ends. CDR3 size: 14 residues. Germline V gives CDR1 SGHKS, CDR2 YYEKEE (reference sequence). The full variable domain, rest sourced from reference TRBV5-5 and TRBJ2-7, is DAGVTQSPTHLIKTRGQQVTLRCSPISGHKSVSWYQQVLGQGPQFIFQYYEKEERGRGNFPDRFSARQFPNYSSELNVNALLLGDSALYLCASSQWGDSYEQYFGPGTRLTVT.

The V call is TRBV12-3 or TRBV12-4, the J call TRBJ1-4; D possibly corresponds to TRBD1 (5 bases). The CDR3 consists of 13 residues. The V end lost 6 bases, the J end lost 7 bases, and 12 bases lay between the germline ends. CDR3 residues: CASSPGTGEKLFF. DNA for the CDR3: TGTGCCAGCAGCCCAGGGACGGGTGAAAAACTGTTTTTT.

This clonotype showed up many times. This chain joins TRBV7-2 and TRBJ2-2; D possibly corresponds to TRBD1 (6 bases). V was shortened by 3 bases and J by 4 bases, with 12 bases between the two germline ends. The germline V gene encodes CDR1 SGHTA and CDR2 FQGNSA. This CDR3 spans 15 amino acids. The CDR3 loop reads CASSFPGQITGELFF. The CDR3 DNA sequence: TGTGCCAGCAGCTTCCCGGGACAAATCACCGGGGAGCTGTTTTTT. The variable domain in full, with the rest retrieved from reference TRBV7-2 and TRBJ2-2, is GAGVSQSPSNKVTEKGKDVELRCDPISGHTALYWYRQSLGQGLEFLIYFQGNSAPDKSGLPSDRFSAERTGGSVSTLTIQRTQQEDSAVYLCASSFPGQITGELFFGEGSRLTVL.

CDR3 bases: TGTGCCAGCAGTCGCGATAAGGGGTTCTATAATTCACCCCTCCACTTT. Its translation: CASSRDKGFYNSPLHF. This chain joins TRBV6-1 and TRBJ1-6, with D possibly being TRBD1 (5 bases). The V gene's germline CDR1 is MNHNS and CDR2 SASEGT. The CDR3 has 16 amino acids. The V and J ends lost 5 bases and 3 bases respectively, with 14 bases between them.

A few counts support this clonotype. The rearrangement links TRBV19 to TRBJ1-5; no clear D. The V and J ends lost 5 bases and 9 bases respectively, with 17 bases between them. Germline V gives CDR1 LNHDA, CDR2 SQIVND (reference sequence). This CDR3 spans 14 amino acids. CDR3 amino acids: CASSSRPDAPPQHF. In DNA, the CDR3 is TGTGCCAGTAGTTCCAGGCCCGATGCACCGCCCCAGCATTTT.

The chain uses TRBV2 and TRBJ2-3, with a possible D match to TRBD2 (6 bases). Trimming pared 6 bases from V and 2 bases from J, leaving 18 bases between. The CDR3 sequence is 16 residues long. CDR1 is SNHLY, CDR2 FYNNEI, per germline. CDR3: CASRAGMARVTDTQYF. The DNA for the CDR3 is TGTGCCAGCAGGGCGGGGATGGCAAGGGTCACAGATACGCAGTATTTT.

The V gene is TRBV9, the J gene TRBJ1-4; no firm D call. Germline CDR1 and CDR2: SGDLS and YYNGEE. Trimming stripped 3 bases from V and 8 bases from J, with 11 bases between. The CDR3 runs to 13 residues. The CDR3 DNA sequence: TGTGCCAGCAGCGCCAAGATGGAGGAAAAACTGTTTTTT. Translated, it gives CASSAKMEEKLFF.

With respect to this clonotype: Germline is not matched at one junction end, which may reflect a read error. This chain joins TRBV7-7 and TRBJ2-1; D could derive from TRBD1 or TRBD2 (5 bases each). Germline V gene sequence: CDR1 SSHAT, CDR2 FNYEAQ (reference sequence). This CDR3 has 16 residues. The CDR3 DNA reads TGTGCTAGCAGCTTAATTACCGGGACCCCCTACAATGAGCAGTTCTTC. It encodes CASSLITGTPYNEQFF.

The chain combines TRBV6-1 with TRBJ2-2; no reliable D call. The CDR3 has 17 amino acids. Germline V gives CDR1 MNHNS, CDR2 SASEGT. Trimming stripped 5 bases from V and 0 bases from J, with 16 bases between. This chain's CDR3 is CASSYSPGPANTGELFF. The CDR3 nucleotides read TGTGCCAGCAGTTACTCCCCCGGGCCCGCGAACACCGGGGAGCTGTTTTTT.

The V and J genes are TRBV12-3 or TRBV12-4 and TRBJ1-2; no reliable D call. The CDR3 is made up of 13 amino acids. V shed 3 bases and J shed 7 bases, with 12 bases lying between them. CDR3 protein: CASSFSPVGGYTF. CDR3 nucleotides: TGTGCCAGCAGTTTCTCGCCAGTGGGTGGCTACACCTTC.